The 30 T cell receptor beta chains in this list originate from one sample, sequenced in a study of preoperative IRX-2 immunotherapy in early breast cancer. Profiling relied on immunoSEQ multiplex PCR, and the TCRdb table lists in-frame clones only, not all of them. Of tens of thousands of clones in the sample, 95% were seen once. Treatment reported: preoperative locoregional IRX-2 cytokine immunotherapy. The source was tumor tissue, collected after IRX-2 immunotherapy. These TCRs come from a human donor with breast cancer.

The chain employs TRBV9 and TRBJ2-1; 14 nucleotides line up with TRBD2. The junction had 2 bases not matched to a gene; V was cut back by 0 bases and J by 6 bases. CDR3 length: 16 amino acids. Germline V lookup: CDR1 SGDLS, CDR2 YYNGEE. The CDR3 region has the DNA TGTGCCAGCAGCGTAGGACTAGCGGGAGGGACCAATGAGCAGTTCTTC. It codes for CASSVGLAGGTNEQFF. The full variable domain, its missing parts supplied by reference TRBV9 and TRBJ2-1, is DSGVTQTPKHLITATGQRVTLRCSPRSGDLSVYWYQQSLDQGLQFLIQYYNGEERAKGNILERFSAQQFPDLHSELNLSSLELGDSALYFCASSVGLAGGTNEQFFGPGTRLTVL.

The chain joins TRBV7-9 to TRBJ2-3; 7 nucleotides match TRBD2. The germline V gene has CDR1 SEHNR and CDR2 FQNEAQ (reference sequence). V dropped 3 bases and J dropped 8; count of bases not matched to a gene: 11. The CDR3 is 15 amino acids. The CDR3 bases are TGTGCCAGCAGCTTCAGGCGGGGGATGCAGGGTACGCAGTATTTT. This encodes CASSFRRGMQGTQYF.

V gene TRBV28 combines with J gene TRBJ1-1, with TRBD1 matching 7 bases. V was clipped by 3 bases and J by 0 bases; unmatched bases: 10. This CDR3 region has 17 residues. CDR1 is MDHEN and CDR2 is SYDVKM in the germline V gene. As DNA, the CDR3 is TGTGCCAGCAGTTTGTTAGGGGGCGAACGAATGAACACTGAAGCTTTCTTT. This encodes CASSLLGGERMNTEAFF.

The chain employs TRBV12-5 and TRBJ2-3; no firm D call. The V gene's germline CDR1 is LGHNT and CDR2 FRNRAP. V dropped 5 bases and J dropped 1 base, with 13 bases sitting between them. The CDR3 is 15 amino acids. The CDR3 sequence is CASGPDKIRTDTQYF. DNA of the CDR3: TGTGCTAGTGGTCCCGACAAGATTCGCACAGATACGCAGTATTTT.

The CDR3 DNA reads TGTGCCAGCAGCTCCCAAAACAGGTTATCCTACGAGCAGTACTTC. Encoded protein: CASSSQNRLSYEQYF. The chain joins TRBV28 to TRBJ2-7; possible D gene TRBD1, 5 bases. Germline V lookup: CDR1 MDHEN, CDR2 SYDVKM. V was clipped by 6 bases and J by 1 base, with 16 bases between them. This CDR3 contains 15 residues.

V gene TRBV7-2 combines with J gene TRBJ1-5, with D unclear. Germline CDR1 and CDR2: SGHTA and FQGNSA. This CDR3 is 12 amino acids long. V was pared by 2 bases and J by 6 bases, with 5 bases between. The CDR3 nucleotides are TGTGCCAGCAGCTTACCTCCTCAGCCCCAGCATTTT. It yields the protein CASSLPPQPQHF.

V usage is TRBV19 and J usage is TRBJ1-5; TRBD1 is a possible D gene (6 bases). The CDR3 totals 14 residues. The ends were cut back, 7 bases at V and 2 bases at J, with 12 bases in the middle. Per germline, CDR1 LNHDA and CDR2 SQIVND (reference sequence). The CDR3 reads CASNPYRGNQPQHF. The CDR3 DNA follows: TGTGCCAGTAACCCCTACAGGGGCAATCAGCCCCAGCATTTT.

V usage is TRBV6-6 and J usage is TRBJ1-1; D call uncertain. The V end was cut by 4 bases, the J end by 4 bases, with 13 bases between. Germline values: CDR1 MNHNY, CDR2 SVGAGI (reference sequence). The CDR3 is 14 residues long. The CDR3: CASSSETLGTEAFF. CDR3 coding DNA: TGTGCCAGCAGTTCAGAAACCCTTGGCACTGAAGCTTTCTTT.

This chain connects TRBV7-2 to TRBJ2-1; 7 nucleotides line up with TRBD2. This CDR3 spans 15 amino acids. V dropped 0 bases and J dropped 7; count of bases not matched to a gene: 6. CDR1 is SGHTA and CDR2 is FQGNSA in the germline V gene. The CDR3 loop is CASSLAALGGNEQFF. CDR3 DNA sequence: TGTGCCAGCAGCTTAGCGGCCCTCGGGGGGAATGAGCAGTTCTTC.

CDR3 coding DNA: TGTGCCAGTAGTATAGCTAGACGGCGAGCTAACTATGGCTACACCTTC. Residues: CASSIARRRANYGYTF. The chain is built from TRBV19 and TRBJ1-2, with D hard to call. V was shortened by 1 base and J by 0 bases, with 12 bases between the two germline ends. Per germline, CDR1 LNHDA and CDR2 SQIVND (reference sequence). The CDR3 has 16 amino acids.

The chain uses TRBV4-1 and TRBJ2-2; 10 bases line up with TRBD2. The germline V gene has CDR1 MGHRA and CDR2 YSYEKL. The ends lost 8 bases at V and 4 bases at J; junction bases unmatched: 10. CDR3 size: 16 residues. Here the CDR3 DNA reads TGCGCCAGCTACTTCAAAGCGGGGGGGCGCACCGGGGAGCTGTTTTTT. Its protein is CASYFKAGGRTGELFF.

The V gene is TRBV30, the J gene TRBJ2-7; the D is unclear. V lost 2 bases and J 2 bases, leaving 4 bases between the germline ends. The germline gives CDR1 GTSNPN, CDR2 SVGIG (reference sequence). This CDR3 is built from 11 residues. The CDR3 DNA reads TGTGCCTGGAGTCGTACCTACGAGCAGTACTTC. Translated, it gives CAWSRTYEQYF.

The rearrangement links TRBV7-9 to TRBJ2-7; 12 bases agree with TRBD1. This CDR3 contains 15 residues. Germline CDR1 reads SEHNR; CDR2 reads FQNEAQ (reference sequence). Trimming removed 5 bases from V and 4 bases from J; junction bases left unmatched: 6. The CDR3 loop reads CASSDTGQGAYEQYF. The CDR3 nucleotides read TGTGCCAGCAGCGACACGGGACAGGGGGCATACGAGCAGTACTTC.

J is TRBJ2-3 and V is TRBV7-2; 7 bases agree with TRBD2. Germline assignment: CDR1 SGHTA and CDR2 FQGNSA. CDR3 length: 16 residues. J was trimmed by 8 bases and V by 5 bases; bases with no gene match: 16. Here the CDR3 DNA reads TGTGCCAGCAGCCTATCGGTATCTAGCGGACAATCTACGCAGTATTTT. This codes for CASSLSVSSGQSTQYF. The full variable domain, its missing parts supplied by reference TRBV7-2 and TRBJ2-3, is GAGVSQSPSNKVTEKGKDVELRCDPISGHTALYWYRQSLGQGLEFLIYFQGNSAPDKSGLPSDRFSAERTGGSVSTLTIQRTQQEDSAVYLCASSLSVSSGQSTQYFGPGTRLTVL.

The chain has TRBV7-3 and TRBJ1-1; the match to TRBD1 covers 7 bases. Germline V gives CDR1 SGHTA, CDR2 FQGTGA. The CDR3 sequence is 16 residues long. Losses at the gene ends were 1 base for V and 4 bases for J; bases not matched to a gene: 9. The CDR3 sequence: CASSLNGGGEGTEAFF. CDR3 sequence (DNA): TGTGCCAGCAGCTTAAATGGAGGGGGCGAGGGCACTGAAGCTTTCTTT.

The chain is built from TRBV30 and TRBJ1-2; D unclear. Trimming removed 0 bases from V and 3 bases from J, with 8 bases in between. Germline values: CDR1 GTSNPN, CDR2 SVGIG (reference sequence). The length of the CDR3 is 13 residues. The CDR3 spells CAWSVRRDYGYTF. CDR3 DNA: TGTGCCTGGAGTGTACGACGTGACTATGGCTACACCTTC.

The chain is built from TRBV19 and TRBJ1-5, with D uncertain. The CDR3 loop spans 13 amino acids. V dropped 4 bases and J dropped 7 bases, with 11 bases sitting between them. Per the germline V gene, CDR1 is LNHDA and CDR2 is SQIVND (reference sequence). CDR3 protein: CASSTLSAQPQHF. The CDR3 nucleotides are TGTGCCAGTAGTACGTTGTCCGCCCAGCCCCAGCATTTT. The whole variable domain, filled in from reference TRBV19 and TRBJ1-5, reads DGGITQSPKYLFRKEGQNVTLSCEQNLNHDAMYWYRQDPGQGLRLIYYSQIVNDFQKGDIAEGYSVSREKKESFPLTVTSAQKNPTAFYLCASSTLSAQPQHFGDGTRLSIL.

The chain is built from TRBV4-1 and TRBJ2-7; 8 bases match TRBD2. Trimming cost V 1 base and J 2 bases; bases outside gene matches: 4. The CDR3 loop spans 15 amino acids. Germline V CDR1 and CDR2: MGHRA, YSYEKL. The CDR3 region is CASSQVAGPPYEQYF. DNA for the CDR3: TGCGCCAGCAGCCAAGTAGCGGGACCCCCCTACGAGCAGTACTTC.

The V gene is TRBV19, the J gene TRBJ1-5; D possibly corresponds to TRBD1 (5 bases). The V and J ends lost 8 bases and 2 bases respectively, with 16 bases between them. Germline V gene data show CDR1 as LNHDA and CDR2 as SQIVND (reference sequence). The CDR3 spans 15 residues. Here the CDR3 reads CASRFGGGGNQPQHF. CDR3 nucleotide sequence: TGTGCCAGTCGATTTGGGGGGGGAGGCAATCAGCCCCAGCATTTT.

This clone was seen more than once but under ten times. The gene calls are TRBV4-2 and TRBJ2-3, with D perhaps matching TRBD2 (6 bases). The CDR3 is made up of 15 amino acids. Germline CDR1 LGHNA, CDR2 YNFKEQ. V lost 0 bases, J lost 4 bases, and 11 bases lay in between. The chain's CDR3 is CASSQDRGGADTQYF. The CDR3 bases are TGTGCCAGCAGCCAAGACCGGGGCGGGGCAGATACGCAGTATTTT.

CDR3 in amino acids: CASSGTSGGGWETQYF. In DNA, the CDR3 is TGTGCCAGCAGCGGAACTAGCGGGGGGGGCTGGGAGACCCAGTACTTC. V is TRBV9 and J is TRBJ2-5; 13 bases match TRBD2. Trimming at V came to 3 bases and at J to 5 bases, leaving 7 bases not matched to a gene. Germline CDR1 is SGDLS and CDR2 is YYNGEE. The CDR3 is made up of 16 amino acids.

V gene TRBV5-1 combines with J gene TRBJ2-1, with a weak D call TRBD2 (6 bases). This CDR3 is built from 14 residues. Germline lookup yields CDR1 SGHRS and CDR2 YFSETQ. V lost 4 bases, J lost 0 bases, and 8 bases lay in between. The DNA of the CDR3 is TGCGCCAGCAGCCTGGGAGGCTCCTACAATGAGCAGTTCTTC. It specifies CASSLGGSYNEQFF. The full variable domain, rest sourced from reference TRBV5-1 and TRBJ2-1, is KAGVTQTPRYLIKTRGQQVTLSCSPISGHRSVSWYQQTPGQGLQFLFEYFSETQRNKGNFPGRFSGRQFSNSRSEMNVSTLELGDSALYLCASSLGGSYNEQFFGPGTRLTVL.

This chain joins TRBV4-2 and TRBJ2-5, with D possibly TRBD2 on 6 matching bases. Germline CDR1 reads LGHNA; CDR2 reads YNFKEQ. The V end was cut by 4 bases, the J end by 1 base, with 25 bases between. The length of the CDR3 is 19 residues. As DNA, the CDR3 is TGTGCCAGCAGCCTCCCCGCGGGGCAGACAGCCCATTCCCAAGAGACCCAGTACTTC. It yields the protein CASSLPAGQTAHSQETQYF.

In its sample, this clone was seen once. The chain links TRBV27 to TRBJ2-7; tentatively, D is TRBD1 (5 bases). Germline V gene sequence: CDR1 MNHEY, CDR2 SMNVEV (reference sequence). V shed 2 bases and J shed 1 base, with 9 bases lying between them. The CDR3 covers 14 residues. CDR3 sequence (DNA): TGTGCCAGCAGTTTAGTGTCAGGGTCCTACGAGCAGTACTTC. Translated, it gives CASSLVSGSYEQYF.

The J gene is TRBJ2-1, the V gene TRBV18, with D unresolved. This CDR3 comprises 13 residues. Trimming took off 1 base at V and 12 bases at J, with 13 bases between the two ends. From germline, CDR1 is KGHSH and CDR2 LQKENI. The CDR3 is CASSPHEDSAQFF. In DNA form, the CDR3 reads TGTGCCAGCTCACCACACGAAGATAGTGCGCAGTTCTTC.

The chain is built from TRBV2 and TRBJ2-7; 7 bases line up with TRBD1. The V segment lost 10 bases and the J segment 5 bases; nucleotides outside the gene matches: 2. CDR1 SNHLY and CDR2 FYNNEI come from the germline V gene. The CDR3 runs 10 residues. Written as DNA, the CDR3 is TGTGCCACGACAGGGAACGAGCAGTACTTC. Its translation: CATTGNEQYF.

This chain connects TRBV7-2 to TRBJ2-3, with a tentative D call TRBD2 (6 bases). The CDR3 runs 15 residues. Trimming stripped 5 bases from V and 4 bases from J, with 16 bases between. The germline V gene has CDR1 SGHTA and CDR2 FQGNSA. CDR3 in amino acids: CASSVTGLPSDTQYF. The CDR3 DNA reads as TGTGCCAGCAGCGTGACGGGACTCCCCTCAGATACGCAGTATTTT. The full variable domain, rest sourced from reference TRBV7-2 and TRBJ2-3, is GAGVSQSPSNKVTEKGKDVELRCDPISGHTALYWYRQSLGQGLEFLIYFQGNSAPDKSGLPSDRFSAERTGGSVSTLTIQRTQQEDSAVYLCASSVTGLPSDTQYFGPGTRLTVL.

The chain combines TRBV10-3 with TRBJ1-6; no reliable D call. The V and J ends lost 7 bases and 13 bases respectively, with 17 bases between them. This CDR3 region has 13 residues. Per germline, CDR1 ENHRY and CDR2 SYGVKD. CDR3 bases: TGTGCCATCAATTCCGGCCGACCGATGCCCCTCCACTTT. Its protein product is CAINSGRPMPLHF.

J is TRBJ2-3 and V is TRBV28, with D unclear. V lost 5 bases and J 4 bases, leaving 16 bases between the germline ends. CDR3 length: 15 amino acids. CDR1 and CDR2 from the germline V gene are MDHEN and SYDVKM. For the CDR3, the DNA is TGTGCCAGCAGTCCCTTGGTCCCAAACCCAGATACGCAGTATTTT. Amino acid sequence: CASSPLVPNPDTQYF.

The rearrangement joins TRBV7-9 to TRBJ2-7; possible D gene TRBD1, 5 bases. Germline-derived CDR1 and CDR2 are SEHNR and FQNEAQ (reference sequence). With 5 bases removed from V and 3 bases from J, the gap between germline ends came to 8 bases. This CDR3 has 12 residues. The chain's CDR3 is CASSPDIYEQYF. The CDR3 coding sequence is TGTGCCAGCAGCCCGGACATCTACGAGCAGTACTTC.